A single sample gave rise to the 25 T cell receptor beta chains below, sequenced in a study of regulatory T cells in long-lasting Graves disease. Sequencing libraries for TCR beta were prepared with iRepertoire HTBI primers and Arm-PCR of CDR3 regions. In TCRdb, the multiplex PCR reads were re-called with MiXCR into one record per CDR3 protein. The repertoire holds 300,000 to 400,000 distinct CDR3 sequences, with around 15% as singletons. As for time point: newly diagnosed GD, antithyroid drugs for less than 3 months. PBMCs were the source of the RNA used for TCR sequencing. The sequences come from peripheral blood mononuclear cells (PBMCs), collected at new diagnosis, from a patient treated with antithyroid drugs. The receptors stem from a female donor with Graves disease.

In its sample, this clonotype was seen many times. The genes are TRBV29-1 and TRBJ2-5; no clear D gene. Germline values: CDR1 SQVTM, CDR2 ANQGSEA. This CDR3 has 13 residues. Between the trimmed V and J ends, which lost 0 bases and 1 base, there was a span of 6 bases. In DNA form, the CDR3 reads TGCAGCGTTGAAGAGCGAATCCAAGAGACCCAGTACTTC. This sequence encodes CSVEERIQETQYF.

The table lists this clonotype with many counts. The chain is built from TRBV18 and TRBJ2-5; D gene uncertain. V was trimmed by 3 bases and J by 4 bases, leaving 6 bases between them. The CDR3 is 12 residues long. Germline V gene sequence: CDR1 KGHSH, CDR2 LQKENI. The CDR3 here is CASSPNRETQYF. The CDR3 bases are TGTGCCAGCTCACCTAACCGAGAGACCCAGTACTTC. The full variable domain, its missing parts supplied by reference TRBV18 and TRBJ2-5, is NAGVMQNPRHLVRRRGQEARLRCSPMKGHSHVYWYRQLPEEGLKFMVYLQKENIIDESGMPKERFSAEFPKEGPSILRIQQVVRGDSAAYFCASSPNRETQYFGPGTRLLVL.

This clonotype was counted many times. The chain carries TRBV5-4 and TRBJ2-5; the D gene is possibly TRBD2 (7 bases). From germline, CDR1 is SGHNT and CDR2 YYREEE (reference sequence). This CDR3 is built from 13 residues. Trimming shortened V by 5 bases and J by 3 bases, and 11 bases separated the two germline ends. The CDR3 loop is CASRVGGEETQYF. The CDR3 region has the DNA TGTGCCAGCAGAGTAGGGGGGGAAGAGACCCAGTACTTC.

This clonotype was detected many times. The chain has TRBV6-5 and TRBJ1-1, with D possibly being TRBD1 (6 bases). Between the trimmed V and J ends, which lost 2 bases and 6 bases, there was a span of 10 bases. CDR3 length: 13 residues. Germline loops: CDR1 MNHEY, CDR2 SVGAGI. The CDR3 sequence: CASSYGGASEAFF. CDR3 DNA: TGTGCCAGCAGTTACGGGGGCGCCTCTGAAGCTTTCTTT.

Points on this clonotype: A much larger clonotype is one base distant, so this may be a read error. The chain joins TRBV28 to TRBJ2-1, with 10 nucleotides matching TRBD2. Germline V lookup: CDR1 MDHEN, CDR2 SYDVKM. The CDR3 length is 17 residues. The CDR3 sequence is CATSDATSGAYHNEQFF. CDR3 bases: TGTGCCACCAGTGATGCAACTAGCGGGGCTTACCACAATGAGCAGTTCTTC.

This clonotype was found many times. The chain has TRBV13 and TRBJ2-3; no reliable D call. The CDR3 is made up of 13 amino acids. V lost 5 bases to trimming and J lost 4 bases, with 10 bases between them. Germline V gives CDR1 PRHDT, CDR2 FYEKMQ (reference sequence). The DNA for the CDR3 is TGTGCCAGCAGCCCCCGCGGACCAGATACGCAGTATTTT. It specifies CASSPRGPDTQYF. Filled out from reference TRBV13 and TRBJ2-3, the complete variable domain reads AAGVIQSPRHLIKEKRETATLKCYPIPRHDTVYWYQQGPGQDPQFLISFYEKMQSDKGSIPDRFSAQQFSDYHSELNMSSLELGDSALYFCASSPRGPDTQYFGPGTRLTVL.

This clonotype showed up many times. The V gene is TRBV20-1, the J gene TRBJ1-2, with no clear D. V lost 1 base, J lost 0 bases, and 21 bases lay in between. The CDR3 spans 18 residues. Germline assignment: CDR1 DFQATT and CDR2 SNEGSKA (reference sequence). The CDR3 DNA reads TGCAGTGCTAGAGGTGGAGAAAAGAGACGGCAATCTAACTATGGCTACACCTTC. It encodes CSARGGEKRRQSNYGYTF.

This clonotype was picked up many times. The junction shows a germline mismatch at one end, possibly a read error. This sequence joins TRBV5-5 and TRBJ1-1, with no clear D. The CDR3 length is 16 residues. The V gene's germline CDR1 is SGHKS and CDR2 YYEKEE (reference sequence). DNA for the CDR3: TGCGCCAGCAGCTTGGATACAGCCCAATTGAACACTGAAGCTTTCTTT. Its protein product is CASSLDTAQLNTEAFF.

The CDR3 sequence: CASGGHPKAFF. Written as DNA, the CDR3 is TGTGCCAGCGGCGGGCATCCGAAGGCTTTCTTT. The V and J genes are TRBV2 and TRBJ1-1, with unresolved D. The ends were cut back, 8 bases at V and 11 bases at J, with 15 bases in the middle. The CDR3 extends over 11 amino acids. The germline CDR1 and CDR2 sequences are SNHLY and FYNNEI.

This clonotype was found many times. CDR3 amino acids: CAFQRDISSYNEQFF. As DNA, the CDR3 is TGTGCCTTTCAACGGGACATTAGCTCCTACAATGAGCAGTTCTTC. This chain joins TRBV30 and TRBJ2-1, with D maybe TRBD1 (6 bases). The CDR3 length is 15 residues. The germline gives CDR1 GTSNPN, CDR2 SVGIG (reference sequence). The germline V and J ends were trimmed by 7 bases and 0 bases, with 16 bases remaining between them.

In this sample, this clonotype turned up a few times. V gene TRBV29-1 combines with J gene TRBJ2-7, with 9 bases that match TRBD1. Germline values: CDR1 SQVTM, CDR2 ANQGSEA. The CDR3 runs 15 residues. V was clipped by 6 bases and J by 1 base; unmatched bases: 10. Here the CDR3 DNA reads TGCAGCGTCGTTCGGTTCGGGACAGGGTCCTACGAGCAGTACTTC. Translating gives CSVVRFGTGSYEQYF.

This clonotype was detected a few times. This chain uses TRBV29-1 with TRBJ2-1, with 9 bases aligning to TRBD2. The CDR3 covers 19 residues. Germline assignment: CDR1 SQVTM and CDR2 ANQGSEA. The ends lost 0 bases at V and 0 bases at J; junction bases unmatched: 12. The CDR3 nucleotides read TGCAGCGTTGAAGATCTGCGGACTAGCGAAGATCGCTCCTACAATGAGCAGTTCTTC. Protein product: CSVEDLRTSEDRSYNEQFF.

This clonotype was observed at least ten times. This chain uses TRBV12-3 or TRBV12-4 with TRBJ2-2; no clear D gene. The length of the CDR3 is 15 residues. Trimming shortened V by 4 bases and J by 6 bases, and 15 bases separated the two germline ends. CDR3 protein: CASSSVAPGPGELFF. CDR3 coding DNA: TGTGCCAGCAGTTCCGTAGCTCCAGGCCCCGGGGAGCTGTTTTTT.

This clonotype was observed many times. The chain combines TRBV7-2 with TRBJ2-7, with D possibly TRBD1 on 6 matching bases. This CDR3 region has 15 residues. CDR1 and CDR2 from the germline V gene are SGHTA and FQGNSA. V shed 6 bases and J shed 1 base, with 16 bases lying between them. CDR3 loop: CASSGQFGASYEQYF. CDR3 nucleotides: TGTGCCAGCAGTGGACAGTTCGGGGCGTCCTACGAGCAGTACTTC.

This clonotype was observed at least ten times. The V gene is TRBV5-1, the J gene TRBJ1-1; TRBD1 matches at 8 bases. The CDR3 is 15 residues long. Germline CDR1 is SGHRS and CDR2 is YFSETQ. J gave up 1 base and V 0 bases, and 2 bases lay outside the gene matches. This chain's CDR3 is CASSLADRGNTEAFF. The CDR3 nucleotides read TGCGCCAGCAGCTTGGCCGACAGGGGGAACACTGAAGCTTTCTTT.

This clonotype was detected many times. V is TRBV11-2 and J is TRBJ2-3, with 14 nucleotides matching TRBD2. V shed 4 bases and J 5 bases; nucleotides not matched to a gene: 2. The germline V gene has CDR1 SGHAT and CDR2 FQNNGV. The CDR3 length is 15 residues. CDR3 residues: CASSWGLAGEDTQYF. CDR3 bases: TGTGCCAGCAGCTGGGGACTAGCGGGGGAAGATACGCAGTATTTT.

This clonotype was observed at least ten times. The gene calls are TRBV5-1 and TRBJ2-1; TRBD2 aligns across 8 bases. The CDR3 covers 15 residues. Trimming removed 4 bases from V and 7 bases from J; junction bases left unmatched: 10. Per the germline V gene, CDR1 is SGHRS and CDR2 is YFSETQ. Written as DNA, the CDR3 is TGCGCCAGCAGCGGGAGCGGGAGCAACGGGAATGAGCAGTTCTTC. This sequence encodes CASSGSGSNGNEQFF.

This clonotype was counted ten times or more. The V and J genes are TRBV7-9 and TRBJ1-5, with 7 bases fitting TRBD1. CDR3 length: 16 amino acids. V trimming: 6 bases; J trimming: 0 bases; junction bases outside the gene matches: 8. The V gene's germline CDR1 is SEHNR and CDR2 FQNEAQ (reference sequence). CDR3 in amino acids: CASSPDRDYSNQPQHF. The DNA of the CDR3 is TGTGCCAGCAGTCCCGACAGGGACTATAGCAATCAGCCCCAGCATTTT.

V is TRBV4-1 and J is TRBJ2-1; 8 bases are shared with TRBD2. The CDR3 runs 16 residues. Trimming removed 1 base from V and 3 bases from J; junction bases left unmatched: 5. CDR1 and CDR2 (germline): MGHRA, YSYEKL. Here the CDR3 DNA reads TGCGCCAGCAGCCAAGGCCCAGCGGGAGTCTACAATGAGCAGTTCTTC. Residues: CASSQGPAGVYNEQFF.

The rearrangement joins TRBV29-1 to TRBJ2-7; D is uncertain. Germline lookup yields CDR1 SQVTM and CDR2 ANQGSEA. Deletions cut 0 bases from V and 1 base from J, with 16 bases between. The CDR3 loop spans 16 amino acids. In DNA form, the CDR3 reads TGCAGCGTTGAAGATCTTAAGGGCACCCGATCCTACGAGCAGTACTTC. Residues: CSVEDLKGTRSYEQYF.

Ten or more counts support this clonotype. The chain employs TRBV27 and TRBJ2-7, with 9 bases fitting TRBD1. V lost 5 bases to trimming and J lost 3 bases; unmatched junction nucleotides: 5. The germline V gene encodes CDR1 MNHEY and CDR2 SMNVEV (reference sequence). This CDR3 contains 14 residues. For the CDR3, the DNA is TGTGCCAGCAGTATAAAGACAGGGGGCTACGAGCAGTACTTC. As protein: CASSIKTGGYEQYF.

The sample holds a few counts of this clonotype. A much bigger clone sits one base away, suggesting this may be a read error. The chain joins TRBV6-2 or TRBV6-3 to TRBJ2-2; TRBD2 matches 10 bases. CDR3 length equals 16 residues. Trimming cost V 4 bases and J 7 bases; bases outside gene matches: 9. Germline loops: CDR1 MNHEY, CDR2 SVGEGT. This CDR3 is CASSSGLAENVGELFF. As DNA, the CDR3 is TGTGCCAGCAGTTCCGGACTAGCGGAAAACGTCGGGGAGCTGTTTTTT.

This clonotype was counted ten times or more. V and J are TRBV6-5 and TRBJ2-2, with D maybe TRBD1 (5 bases). V was cut by 1 base and J by 6 bases, with 9 bases left in between. The CDR3 contains 14 residues. Germline assignment: CDR1 MNHEY and CDR2 SVGAGI. This chain's CDR3 is CASSYFQGAGELFF. The CDR3 coding sequence is TGTGCCAGCAGTTACTTCCAGGGTGCCGGGGAGCTGTTTTTT.

This clonotype was seen repeatedly, ten times or more. V and J are TRBV20-1 and TRBJ2-7; a weak D match, TRBD2 (6 bases). Germline V CDR1 and CDR2: DFQATT, SNEGSKA (reference sequence). V was clipped by 3 bases and J by 6 bases, with 18 bases between them. The CDR3 sequence is 14 residues long. The CDR3 loop reads CSASDNGGEGEQYF. The CDR3 DNA is TGCAGTGCTAGTGATAACGGGGGAGAAGGCGAGCAGTACTTC.

This clonotype appeared many times. The genes are TRBV20-1 and TRBJ2-1; 9 bases are shared with TRBD2. Looked up from germline, CDR1 is DFQATT and CDR2 is SNEGSKA (reference sequence). CDR3 length equals 14 residues. J was trimmed by 6 bases and V by 3 bases; bases with no gene match: 6. CDR3: CSASVAGGVNEQFF. The CDR3 DNA sequence: TGCAGTGCTAGTGTGGCGGGAGGGGTCAATGAGCAGTTCTTC.